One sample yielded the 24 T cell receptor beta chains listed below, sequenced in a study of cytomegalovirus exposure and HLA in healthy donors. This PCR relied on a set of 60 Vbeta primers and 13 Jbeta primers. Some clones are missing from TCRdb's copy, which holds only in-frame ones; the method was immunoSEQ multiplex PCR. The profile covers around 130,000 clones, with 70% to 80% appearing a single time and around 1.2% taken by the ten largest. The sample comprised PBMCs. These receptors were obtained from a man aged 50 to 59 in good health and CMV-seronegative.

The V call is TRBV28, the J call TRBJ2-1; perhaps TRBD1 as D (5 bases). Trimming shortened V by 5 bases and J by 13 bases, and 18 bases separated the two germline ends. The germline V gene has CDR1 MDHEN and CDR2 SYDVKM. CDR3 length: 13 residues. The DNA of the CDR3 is TGTGCCAGCAGTCCGAGGCAGGGATGGGCACAGTTCTTC. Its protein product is CASSPRQGWAQFF.

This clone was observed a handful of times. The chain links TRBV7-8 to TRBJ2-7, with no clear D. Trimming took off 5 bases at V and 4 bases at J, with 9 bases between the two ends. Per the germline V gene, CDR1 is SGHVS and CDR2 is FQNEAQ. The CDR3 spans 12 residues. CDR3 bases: TGTGCCAGCAGCAATGAGAGGTACGAGCAGTACTTC. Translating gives CASSNERYEQYF.

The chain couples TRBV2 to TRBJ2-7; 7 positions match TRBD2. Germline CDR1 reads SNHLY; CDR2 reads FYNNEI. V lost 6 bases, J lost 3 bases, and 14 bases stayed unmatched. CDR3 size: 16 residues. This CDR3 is CASSPRTPGRGYEQYF. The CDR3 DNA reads TGTGCCAGCAGCCCCAGAACCCCTGGGAGGGGCTACGAGCAGTACTTC.

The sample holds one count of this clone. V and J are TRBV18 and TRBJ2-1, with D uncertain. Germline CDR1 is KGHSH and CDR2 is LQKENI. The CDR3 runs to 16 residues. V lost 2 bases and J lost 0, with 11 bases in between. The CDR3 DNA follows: TGTGCCAGCTCACCAGGCCGAACTAACTCCTACAATGAGCAGTTCTTC. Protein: CASSPGRTNSYNEQFF.

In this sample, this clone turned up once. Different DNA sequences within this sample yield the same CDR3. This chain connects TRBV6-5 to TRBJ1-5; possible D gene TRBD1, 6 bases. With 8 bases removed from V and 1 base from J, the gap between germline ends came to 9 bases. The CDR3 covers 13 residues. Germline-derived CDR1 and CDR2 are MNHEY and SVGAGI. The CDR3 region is CASGQGSNQPQHF. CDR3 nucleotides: TGTGCCAGCGGGCAGGGGAGCAATCAGCCCCAGCATTTT.

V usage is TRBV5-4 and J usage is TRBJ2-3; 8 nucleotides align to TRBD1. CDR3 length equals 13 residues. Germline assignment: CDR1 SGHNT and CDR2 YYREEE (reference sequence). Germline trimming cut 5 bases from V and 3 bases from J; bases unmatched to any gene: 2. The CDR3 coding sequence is TGTGCCAGCAGTAGGACAGGGACAGATACGCAGTATTTT. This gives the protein CASSRTGTDTQYF.

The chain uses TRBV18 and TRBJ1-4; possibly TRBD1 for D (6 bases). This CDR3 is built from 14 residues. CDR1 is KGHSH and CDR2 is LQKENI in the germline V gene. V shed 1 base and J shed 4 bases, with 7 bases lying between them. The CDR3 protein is CASSPQGVNEKLFF. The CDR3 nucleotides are TGTGCCAGCTCACCACAGGGGGTTAATGAAAAACTGTTTTTT.

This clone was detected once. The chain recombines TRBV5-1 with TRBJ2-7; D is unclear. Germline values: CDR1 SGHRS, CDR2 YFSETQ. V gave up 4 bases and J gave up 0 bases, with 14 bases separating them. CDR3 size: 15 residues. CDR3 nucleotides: TGCGCCAGCAGCCCCTGGTTAACCAGCTCCTACGAGCAGTACTTC. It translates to CASSPWLTSSYEQYF.

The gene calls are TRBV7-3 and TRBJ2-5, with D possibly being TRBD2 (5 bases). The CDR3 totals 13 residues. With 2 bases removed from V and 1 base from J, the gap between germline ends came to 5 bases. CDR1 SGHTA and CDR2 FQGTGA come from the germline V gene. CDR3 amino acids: CASSLEGQETQYF. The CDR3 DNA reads TGTGCCAGCAGCTTAGAGGGCCAAGAGACCCAGTACTTC. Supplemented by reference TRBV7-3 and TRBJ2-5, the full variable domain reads GAGVSQTPSNKVTEKGKYVELRCDPISGHTALYWYRQSLGQGPEFLIYFQGTGAADDSGLPNDRFFAVRPEGSVSTLKIQRTERGDSAVYLCASSLEGQETQYFGPGTRLLVL.

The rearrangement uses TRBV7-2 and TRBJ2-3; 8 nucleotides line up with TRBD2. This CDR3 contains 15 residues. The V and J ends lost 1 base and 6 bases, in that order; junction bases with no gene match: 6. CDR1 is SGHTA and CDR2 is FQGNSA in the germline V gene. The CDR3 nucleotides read TGTGCCAGCAGCTTAGTATCAGCGGGAGCGGATACGCAGTATTTT. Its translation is CASSLVSAGADTQYF. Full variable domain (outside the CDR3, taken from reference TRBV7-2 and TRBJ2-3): GAGVSQSPSNKVTEKGKDVELRCDPISGHTALYWYRQSLGQGLEFLIYFQGNSAPDKSGLPSDRFSAERTGGSVSTLTIQRTQQEDSAVYLCASSLVSAGADTQYFGPGTRLTVL.

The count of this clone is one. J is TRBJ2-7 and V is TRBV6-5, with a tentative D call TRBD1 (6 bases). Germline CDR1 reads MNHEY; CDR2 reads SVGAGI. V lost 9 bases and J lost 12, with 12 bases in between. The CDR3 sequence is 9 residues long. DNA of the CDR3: TGTGCCAGGACAGGAAGCACGTACTTC. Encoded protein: CARTGSTYF.

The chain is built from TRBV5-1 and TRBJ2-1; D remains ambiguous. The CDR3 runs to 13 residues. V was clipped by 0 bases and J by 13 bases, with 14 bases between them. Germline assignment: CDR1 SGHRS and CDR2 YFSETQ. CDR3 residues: CASSLEIDMKQFF. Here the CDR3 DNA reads TGCGCCAGCAGCTTGGAGATAGATATGAAACAGTTCTTC.

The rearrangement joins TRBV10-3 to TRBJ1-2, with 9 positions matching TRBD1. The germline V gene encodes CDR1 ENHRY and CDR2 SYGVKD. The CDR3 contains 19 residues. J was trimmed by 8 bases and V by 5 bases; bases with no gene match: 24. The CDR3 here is CAISPWWTGEEEISNGYTF. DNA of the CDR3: TGTGCCATCAGTCCTTGGTGGACAGGGGAAGAAGAGATTTCGAACGGCTACACCTTC.

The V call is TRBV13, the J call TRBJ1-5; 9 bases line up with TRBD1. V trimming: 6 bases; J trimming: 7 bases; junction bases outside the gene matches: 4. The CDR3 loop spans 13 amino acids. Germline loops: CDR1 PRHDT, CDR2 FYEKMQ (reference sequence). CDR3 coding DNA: TGTGCCAGCAGTAGGGGACAGGGCCAGCCCCAGCATTTT. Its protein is CASSRGQGQPQHF. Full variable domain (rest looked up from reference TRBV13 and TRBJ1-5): AAGVIQSPRHLIKEKRETATLKCYPIPRHDTVYWYQQGPGQDPQFLISFYEKMQSDKGSIPDRFSAQQFSDYHSELNMSSLELGDSALYFCASSRGQGQPQHFGDGTRLSIL.

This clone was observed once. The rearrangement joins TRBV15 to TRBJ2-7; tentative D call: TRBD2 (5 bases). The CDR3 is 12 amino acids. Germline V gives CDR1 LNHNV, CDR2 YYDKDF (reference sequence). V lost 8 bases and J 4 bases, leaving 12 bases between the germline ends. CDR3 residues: CATSAGEYEQYF. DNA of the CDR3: TGTGCCACCTCGGCCGGGGAGTACGAGCAGTACTTC.

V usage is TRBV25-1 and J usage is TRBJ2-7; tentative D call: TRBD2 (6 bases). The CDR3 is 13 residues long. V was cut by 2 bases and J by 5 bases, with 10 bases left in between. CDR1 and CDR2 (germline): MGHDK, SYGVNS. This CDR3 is CASSEGGANEQYF. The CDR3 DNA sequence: TGTGCCAGCAGTGAAGGAGGGGCCAACGAGCAGTACTTC.

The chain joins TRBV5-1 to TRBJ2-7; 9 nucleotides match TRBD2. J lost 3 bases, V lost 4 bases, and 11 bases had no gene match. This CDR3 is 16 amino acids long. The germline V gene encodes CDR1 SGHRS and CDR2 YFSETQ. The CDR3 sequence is CASSPVGSGSHYEQYF. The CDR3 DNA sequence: TGCGCCAGCAGCCCCGTGGGTAGCGGGAGTCACTACGAGCAGTACTTC.

The CDR3 protein is CSVGRAHTEAFF. CDR3 nucleotide sequence: TGCAGCGTTGGGCGGGCGCACACTGAAGCTTTCTTT. The rearrangement links TRBV29-1 to TRBJ1-1; D remains ambiguous. The CDR3 contains 12 residues. The ends were cut back, 4 bases at V and 3 bases at J, with 9 bases in the middle. Germline assignment: CDR1 SQVTM and CDR2 ANQGSEA.

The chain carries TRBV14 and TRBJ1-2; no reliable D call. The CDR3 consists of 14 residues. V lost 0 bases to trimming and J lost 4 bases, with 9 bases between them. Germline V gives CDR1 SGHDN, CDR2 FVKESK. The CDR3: CASSQDRRLYGYTF. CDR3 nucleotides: TGTGCCAGCAGCCAAGACAGAAGACTCTATGGCTACACCTTC.

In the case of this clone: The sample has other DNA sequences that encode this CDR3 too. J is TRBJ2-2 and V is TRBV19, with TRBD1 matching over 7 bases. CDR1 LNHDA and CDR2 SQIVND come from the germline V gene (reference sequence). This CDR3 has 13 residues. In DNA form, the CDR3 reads TGTGCTAGCAGAGGGGGCCGGGCCGGGGAGCTGTTTTTT. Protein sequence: CASRGGRAGELFF.

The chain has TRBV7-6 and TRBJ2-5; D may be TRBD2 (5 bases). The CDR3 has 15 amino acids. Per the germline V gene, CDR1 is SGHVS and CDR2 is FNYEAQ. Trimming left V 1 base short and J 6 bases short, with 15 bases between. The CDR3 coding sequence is TGTGCCAGCAGCTTAGGGTCTAGCATGGGAAAGACCCAGTACTTC. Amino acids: CASSLGSSMGKTQYF.

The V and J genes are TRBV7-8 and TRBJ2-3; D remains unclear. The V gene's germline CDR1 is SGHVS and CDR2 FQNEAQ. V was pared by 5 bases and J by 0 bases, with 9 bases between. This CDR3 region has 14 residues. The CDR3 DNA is TGTGCCAGCAGCACCGCCGGGAGCACAGATACGCAGTATTTT. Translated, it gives CASSTAGSTDTQYF.

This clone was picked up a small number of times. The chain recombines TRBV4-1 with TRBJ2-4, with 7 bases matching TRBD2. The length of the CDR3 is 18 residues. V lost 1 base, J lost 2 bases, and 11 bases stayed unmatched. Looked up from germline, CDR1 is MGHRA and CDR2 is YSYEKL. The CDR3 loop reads CASSQGTLAEHTKNIQYF. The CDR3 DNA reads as TGCGCCAGCAGCCAAGGGACGCTAGCGGAACATACCAAAAACATTCAGTACTTC.

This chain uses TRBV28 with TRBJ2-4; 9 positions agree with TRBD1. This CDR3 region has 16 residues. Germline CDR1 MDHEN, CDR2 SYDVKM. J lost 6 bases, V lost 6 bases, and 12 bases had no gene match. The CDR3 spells CASRTGGDRVVNIQYF. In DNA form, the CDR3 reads TGTGCCAGCAGAACAGGGGGCGATCGGGTGGTAAACATTCAGTACTTC.